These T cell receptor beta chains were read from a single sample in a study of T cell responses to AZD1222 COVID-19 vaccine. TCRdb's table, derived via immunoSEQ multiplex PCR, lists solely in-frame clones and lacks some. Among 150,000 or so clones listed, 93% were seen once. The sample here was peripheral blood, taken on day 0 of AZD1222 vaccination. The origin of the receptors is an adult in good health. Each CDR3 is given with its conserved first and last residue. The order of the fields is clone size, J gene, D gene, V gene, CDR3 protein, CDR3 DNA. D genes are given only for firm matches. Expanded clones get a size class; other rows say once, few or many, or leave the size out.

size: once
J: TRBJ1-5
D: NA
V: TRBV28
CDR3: CASSSAGTAINQPQHF
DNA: TGTGCCAGCAGTTCAGCGGGAACCGCTATCAATCAGCCCCAGCATTTT

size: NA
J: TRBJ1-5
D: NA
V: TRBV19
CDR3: CASSMRGSRNQPQHF
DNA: TGTGCCAGTAGTATGAGAGGCAGCCGGAATCAGCCCCAGCATTTT

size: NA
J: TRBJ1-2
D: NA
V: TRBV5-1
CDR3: CASSLYSSNYGYTF
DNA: TGCGCCAGCAGCTTGTATTCCTCTAACTATGGCTACACCTTC

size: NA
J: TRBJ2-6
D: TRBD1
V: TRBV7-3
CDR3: CASSLEGAEFWEANVLTF
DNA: TGTGCCAGCAGCTTAGAGGGGGCGGAATTTTGGGAGGCCAACGTCCTGACTTTC

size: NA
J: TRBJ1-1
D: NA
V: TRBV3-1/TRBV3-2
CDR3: CASSQRANTEAFF
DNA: TGTGCCAGCAGCCAAAGAGCGAACACTGAAGCTTTCTTT

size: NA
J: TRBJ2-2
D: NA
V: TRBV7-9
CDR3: CASSSPWALNTGELFF
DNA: TGTGCCAGCAGCTCCCCGTGGGCTTTGAACACCGGGGAGCTGTTTTTT

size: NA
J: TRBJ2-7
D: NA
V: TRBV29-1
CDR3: CSVAREREGDEQYF
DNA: TGCAGCGTTGCGAGGGAGAGGGAAGGCGACGAGCAGTACTTC

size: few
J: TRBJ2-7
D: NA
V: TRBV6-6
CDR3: CASIRAQGTEQYF
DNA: TGTGCCAGCATCCGCGCGCAGGGTACCGAGCAGTACTTC

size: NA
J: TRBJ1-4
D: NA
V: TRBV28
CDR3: CASSRTGEKLFF
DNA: TGTGCCAGCAGTCGAACAGGTGAAAAACTGTTTTTT

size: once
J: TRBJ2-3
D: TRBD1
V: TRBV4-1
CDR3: CASSQGTGGRTDTQYF
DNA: TGCGCCAGCAGCCAAGGGACAGGGGGCCGGACAGATACGCAGTATTTT

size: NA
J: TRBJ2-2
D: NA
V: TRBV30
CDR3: CAWSRTGELFF
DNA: TGTGCCTGGAGTCGAACCGGGGAGCTGTTTTTT

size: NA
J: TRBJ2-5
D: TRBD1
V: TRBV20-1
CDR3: CSASRQGAWETQYF
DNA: TGCAGTGCTAGTCGACAGGGGGCTTGGGAGACCCAGTACTTC

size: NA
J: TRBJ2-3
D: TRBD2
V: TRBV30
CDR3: CAWSSNAPAGGTDTQYF
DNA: TGTGCCTGGAGTTCCAACGCCCCAGCGGGAGGTACAGATACGCAGTATTTT

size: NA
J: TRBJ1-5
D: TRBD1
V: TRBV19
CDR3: CASSIATGGLNQPQHF
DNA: TGTGCCAGTAGTATAGCGACAGGGGGATTAAATCAGCCCCAGCATTTT

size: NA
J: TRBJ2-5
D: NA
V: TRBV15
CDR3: CATSRDLGGRGRETQYF
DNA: TGTGCCACCAGCAGAGATTTAGGGGGTAGGGGACGAGAGACCCAGTACTTC

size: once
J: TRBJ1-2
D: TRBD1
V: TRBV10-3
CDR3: CASKDRARGYTF
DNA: TGTGCCAGTAAAGACAGGGCTCGGGGCTACACCTTC

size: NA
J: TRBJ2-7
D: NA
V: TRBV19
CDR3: CASRPRGTGNHEQYF
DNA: TGTGCCAGTAGGCCAAGGGGCACAGGGAACCACGAGCAGTACTTC

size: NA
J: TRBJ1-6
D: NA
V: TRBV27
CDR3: CASRGVGEGDFWTPLHF
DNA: TGTGCCAGCAGGGGCGTGGGAGAGGGAGATTTCTGGACACCCCTCCACTTT

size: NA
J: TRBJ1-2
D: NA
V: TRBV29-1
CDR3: CSVVSGNYGYTF
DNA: TGCAGCGTTGTATCGGGTAACTATGGCTACACCTTC

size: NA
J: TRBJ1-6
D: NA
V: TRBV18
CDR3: CASSPRQGGNSPLHF
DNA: TGTGCCAGCTCACCACGGCAGGGTGGTAATTCACCCCTCCACTTT

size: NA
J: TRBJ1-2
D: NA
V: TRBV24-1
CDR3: CATGARGGYGYTF
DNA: TGTGCCACCGGGGCCAGGGGTGGCTATGGCTACACCTTC

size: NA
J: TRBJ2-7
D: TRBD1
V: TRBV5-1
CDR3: CASSPETGAANYEQYF
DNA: TGCGCCAGCAGCCCGGAGACAGGGGCTGCGAACTACGAGCAGTACTTC

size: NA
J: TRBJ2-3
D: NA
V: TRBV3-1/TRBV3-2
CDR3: CASSQGAAGGISTDTQYF
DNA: TGTGCCAGCAGCCAAGGGGCCGCAGGCGGGATAAGTACAGATACGCAGTATTTT

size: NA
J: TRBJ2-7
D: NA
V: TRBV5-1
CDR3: CASSLGISKAHEQYF
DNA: TGCGCCAGCAGCTTGGGAATTAGCAAAGCTCACGAGCAGTACTTC

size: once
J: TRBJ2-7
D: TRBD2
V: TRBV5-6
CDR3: CASSSSGGPREQYF
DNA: TGTGCCAGCAGCAGTTCGGGGGGGCCGAGGGAGCAGTACTTC

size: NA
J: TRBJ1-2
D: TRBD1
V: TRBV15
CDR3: CATSRRTGVNGYTF
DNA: TGTGCCACCAGCCGAAGGACAGGGGTGAATGGCTACACCTTC

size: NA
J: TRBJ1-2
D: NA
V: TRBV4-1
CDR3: CASSTPWGQHDGGYTF
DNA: TGCGCCAGCAGCACTCCTTGGGGACAACATGATGGCGGCTACACCTTC

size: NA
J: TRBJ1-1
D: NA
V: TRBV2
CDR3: CASSAPRGYGAFF
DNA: TGTGCCAGCAGTGCCCCCAGGGGTTACGGCGCTTTCTTT

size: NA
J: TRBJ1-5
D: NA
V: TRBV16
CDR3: CASSQSGSSDQPQHF
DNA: TGTGCCAGCAGCCAATCGGGCAGCTCAGATCAGCCCCAGCATTTT

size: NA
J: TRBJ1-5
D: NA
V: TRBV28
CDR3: CASSLEAVPQPQHF
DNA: TGTGCCAGCAGTTTAGAGGCAGTACCTCAGCCCCAGCATTTT

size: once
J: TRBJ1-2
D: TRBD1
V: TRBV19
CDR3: CASSIDGTESGYTF
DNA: TGTGCCAGTAGTATAGATGGGACAGAGAGCGGCTACACCTTC

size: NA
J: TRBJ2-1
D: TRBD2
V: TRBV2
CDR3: CASSPDPLLAGGHTLTNEQFF
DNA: TGTGCCAGCAGTCCTGACCCGCTACTAGCGGGAGGGCACACCCTCACAAATGAGCAGTTCTTC

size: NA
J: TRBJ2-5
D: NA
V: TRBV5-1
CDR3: CASGRLGPQETQYF
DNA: TGCGCCAGCGGCCGACTAGGACCTCAAGAGACCCAGTACTTC

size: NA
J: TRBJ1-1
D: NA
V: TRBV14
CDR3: CASSPLQGRLTEAFF
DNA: TGTGCCAGCAGCCCACTACAGGGAAGGCTCACTGAAGCTTTCTTT

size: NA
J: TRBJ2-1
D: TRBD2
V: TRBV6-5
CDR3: CASSYLAGGGNEQFF
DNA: TGTGCCAGCAGTTACTTAGCGGGAGGCGGCAATGAGCAGTTCTTC

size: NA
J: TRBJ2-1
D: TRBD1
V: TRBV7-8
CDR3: CASSLGNPTGAGEQFF
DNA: TGTGCCAGCAGCTTAGGAAACCCGACAGGGGCGGGCGAGCAGTTCTTC

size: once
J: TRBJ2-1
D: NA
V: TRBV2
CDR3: CASSTEAGTYNEQFF
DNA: TGTGCCAGCAGTACGGAGGCGGGCACCTACAATGAGCAGTTCTTC

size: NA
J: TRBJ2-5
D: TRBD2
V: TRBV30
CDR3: CAWSTAGVRETQYF
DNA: TGTGCCTGGAGTACCGCGGGAGTAAGAGAGACCCAGTACTTC

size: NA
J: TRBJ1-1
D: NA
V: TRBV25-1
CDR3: CASSEPRTANTEAFF
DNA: TGTGCCAGCAGTGAACCGAGGACGGCTAACACTGAAGCTTTCTTT

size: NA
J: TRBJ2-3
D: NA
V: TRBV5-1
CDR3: CASSLRRVVDTQYF
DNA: TGCGCCAGCAGCTTGAGGAGGGTTGTAGATACGCAGTATTTT

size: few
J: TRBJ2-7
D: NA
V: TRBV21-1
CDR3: CASSKVGTSGPYEQYF
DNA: TGTGCCAGCAGCAAAGTGGGAACTAGCGGGCCCTACGAGCAGTACTTC

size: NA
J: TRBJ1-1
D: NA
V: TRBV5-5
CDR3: CASSLEVEAFF
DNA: TGTGCCAGCAGCTTGGAGGTAGAAGCTTTCTTT